This T cell receptor (beta chain) is from a study of T cells expressing NK-cell markers. As for the study in general: The study drew TCR beta repertoires from sorted CD3+CD56+NKG2C+, CD3+CD56+NKG2C- and CD3+CD56-NKG2C+ T cells. With respect to HCMV, seven of the eight sequenced donors were seropositive, and one was seronegative.

A 5'RACE template switching approach incorporating UMIs was used to make TCR beta cDNA. TCRdb re-analyzed the 5' RACE reads; it lists each CDR3 protein once, without DNA. The table counts 550,000 or so distinct CDR3 sequences; 3.5% to 4.5% lies in the top ten. There are 13 residues in the CDR3. In germline, CDR1 is LGHNA, CDR2 YNFKEQ. The chain couples TRBV4-2 to TRBJ1-1; the D call from TCRdb, TRBD1, cannot be confirmed without DNA. The TCR sequence derives from a man aged 18 to 30 in good health. The specimen was blood T cells: a sorted CD56 or NKG2C T cell subset, CD4+ or CD8+ T cells, or bulk PBMC T cells (not recorded which). CDR3: CASSLPQGTEAFF.